This is a list of T cell receptor beta chains from one sample in a study of blood T cells in healthy people across ages. MiXCR, applied by TCRdb to the 5' RACE reads, yields one record per CDR3 protein. The sample yields almost 550,000 distinct CDR3 sequences, 24% seen once. This sample was shared with a second study, whose subject was T cells of mothers and their children.

The sample taken for sequencing was blood. The origin of the receptors is a boy between 5 and 17 years old in good health. Both conserved end residues are part of each CDR3. D genes are given only for firm matches. The listing skips clone size in some rows; elsewhere it reads once, few, many or a size class.

v_call: TRBV4-3; clone_size: few; j_call: TRBJ1-1; d_call: TRBD1; cdr3_nt: TGCGCCAGCAGCCGACAGGGAGAGACTGAAGCTTTCTTT; cdr3_aa: CASSRQGETEAFF
v_call: TRBV4-3; clone_size: many; j_call: TRBJ1-5; d_call: .; cdr3_nt: TGCGCCAGCAGCCAAGACGAGGGGAATCAGCCCCAGCATTTT; cdr3_aa: CASSQDEGNQPQHF
v_call: TRBV20-1; clone_size: .; j_call: TRBJ1-1; d_call: TRBD1; cdr3_nt: TGCAGTGCTTCAACTCAGGGGGACACTGAAGCTTTCTTT; cdr3_aa: CSASTQGDTEAFF
v_call: TRBV27; clone_size: .; j_call: TRBJ2-7; d_call: .; cdr3_nt: TGTGCCAGCAGTCCTGCAGGGGTCGGCGAGCAGTACTTC; cdr3_aa: CASSPAGVGEQYF
v_call: TRBV7-2; clone_size: .; j_call: TRBJ1-1; d_call: .; cdr3_nt: TGTGCCAGCAGCTTATCTTACCTTGAAGCTTTCTTT; cdr3_aa: CASSLSYLEAFF
v_call: TRBV7-9; clone_size: many; j_call: TRBJ1-2; d_call: .; cdr3_nt: TGTGCCAGCAGCCCTCGTGAGGGGTTCAACTATGGCTACACCTTC; cdr3_aa: CASSPREGFNYGYTF
v_call: TRBV20-1; clone_size: many; j_call: TRBJ2-7; d_call: TRBD2; cdr3_nt: TGCAGTGCTACGCGTCTTGAGATTACTAGCGGGAGTGTGTACTCCTACGAGCAGTACTTC; cdr3_aa: CSATRLEITSGSVYSYEQYF
v_call: TRBV2; clone_size: .; j_call: TRBJ1-1; d_call: .; cdr3_nt: TGTGCCAGCAGAAAAGGGGTGGTCACTGAAGCTTTCTTT; cdr3_aa: CASRKGVVTEAFF
v_call: TRBV28; clone_size: .; j_call: TRBJ1-6; d_call: TRBD1; cdr3_nt: TGTGCCAGCAGACGGACAGGGGAGGGATCACCCCTCCACTTT; cdr3_aa: CASRRTGEGSPLHF
v_call: TRBV5-7; clone_size: .; j_call: TRBJ2-1; d_call: .; cdr3_nt: TGTGCCAGCAGCTTAAAATCTAGCAGCTACAATGAGCAGTTCTTC; cdr3_aa: CASSLKSSSYNEQFF
v_call: TRBV6-5; clone_size: few; j_call: TRBJ1-2; d_call: TRBD1; cdr3_nt: TGTGCCAGCACTTACGGACAGGGAGGGGATGGCTACACCTTC; cdr3_aa: CASTYGQGGDGYTF
v_call: TRBV7-2; clone_size: .; j_call: TRBJ2-1; d_call: .; cdr3_nt: TGTGCCGGCAGCTTAGAGGATCTCGGCTCACGCGTCCAAGATGAGCAGTTCTTC; cdr3_aa: CAGSLEDLGSRVQDEQFF
v_call: TRBV7-8; clone_size: .; j_call: TRBJ1-4; d_call: .; cdr3_nt: TGTGCCAGCAGCTTAGGCCCAGGGTTATATGAAAAACTGTTTTTT; cdr3_aa: CASSLGPGLYEKLFF
v_call: TRBV2; clone_size: .; j_call: TRBJ2-5; d_call: .; cdr3_nt: TGTGCCAGCAGTGCCGGGAACCCTGGTAGGGAGACCCAGTACTTC; cdr3_aa: CASSAGNPGRETQYF
v_call: TRBV20-1; clone_size: .; j_call: TRBJ2-3; d_call: TRBD2; cdr3_nt: TGCAGTGCTAGAGAGAGTGCGGGAGTAATCACAGATACGCAGTATTTT; cdr3_aa: CSARESAGVITDTQYF
v_call: TRBV29-1; clone_size: .; j_call: TRBJ2-3; d_call: .; cdr3_nt: TGCAGCGTTGGCGGGGAAAGCACAGATACGCAGTATTTT; cdr3_aa: CSVGGESTDTQYF
v_call: TRBV7-6; clone_size: .; j_call: TRBJ2-3; d_call: .; cdr3_nt: TGTGCCAGCGGACAAGCAGATACGCAGTATTTT; cdr3_aa: CASGQADTQYF
v_call: TRBV5-4; clone_size: .; j_call: TRBJ1-1; d_call: .; cdr3_nt: TGTGCCAGCAGCACGGGGTTCCTGAACACTGAAGCTTTCTTT; cdr3_aa: CASSTGFLNTEAFF
v_call: TRBV20-1; clone_size: few; j_call: TRBJ2-7; d_call: .; cdr3_nt: TGCAGTGCTAGCTTGGACTTGGATTACGAGCAGTACTTC; cdr3_aa: CSASLDLDYEQYF
v_call: TRBV18; clone_size: .; j_call: TRBJ2-5; d_call: .; cdr3_nt: TGTGCCAGCTCACCCCCCACCAGCGAGACCCAGTACTTC; cdr3_aa: CASSPPTSETQYF
v_call: TRBV7-9; clone_size: .; j_call: TRBJ2-7; d_call: TRBD2; cdr3_nt: TGTGCCAGCAGCTGGGTGACTAGCGGGGCGTCCTACGAGCAGTACTTC; cdr3_aa: CASSWVTSGASYEQYF
v_call: TRBV12-3/TRBV12-4; clone_size: .; j_call: TRBJ2-7; d_call: TRBD2; cdr3_nt: TGTGCCAGCAGTTTCACCGCGGGGGGGTACGAGCAGTACTTC; cdr3_aa: CASSFTAGGYEQYF
v_call: TRBV20-1; clone_size: .; j_call: TRBJ2-3; d_call: TRBD1; cdr3_nt: TGCAGTGCTAGAGATCACTGGGACAGGGGGCTAGATACGCAGTATTTT; cdr3_aa: CSARDHWDRGLDTQYF
v_call: TRBV7-6; clone_size: .; j_call: TRBJ2-3; d_call: TRBD2; cdr3_nt: TGTGCCAGCAGCTGGGGGACTAGCGGTAGCACAGATACGCAGTATTTT; cdr3_aa: CASSWGTSGSTDTQYF
v_call: TRBV11-2; clone_size: few; j_call: TRBJ2-7; d_call: TRBD2; cdr3_nt: TGTGCCAGCAGCTTAGTTCCAGCGGGAGGGACCCTAACCTACGAGCAGTACTTC; cdr3_aa: CASSLVPAGGTLTYEQYF
v_call: TRBV30; clone_size: few; j_call: TRBJ1-4; d_call: .; cdr3_nt: TGTGCCTGGAACGGAGTGATTAATGAAAAACTGTTTTTT; cdr3_aa: CAWNGVINEKLFF
v_call: TRBV20-1; clone_size: .; j_call: TRBJ2-3; d_call: .; cdr3_nt: TGCAGTACCGGGAGAATGACAGATACGCAGTATTTT; cdr3_aa: CSTGRMTDTQYF
v_call: TRBV27; clone_size: many; j_call: TRBJ1-1; d_call: .; cdr3_nt: TGTGCCAGCAGTTTATCAGGGGGAACTGAAGCTTTCTTT; cdr3_aa: CASSLSGGTEAFF
v_call: TRBV7-6; clone_size: .; j_call: TRBJ1-4; d_call: .; cdr3_nt: TGTGCCAGCAGCTTAGGAACGGGACCGGATGAAAAACTGTTTTTT; cdr3_aa: CASSLGTGPDEKLFF